This T cell receptor beta chain was sequenced during a study of long-term antiretroviral therapy in people with HIV. Study-wide background: The earliest specimens came about a decade ahead of the 2015 immediate-ART recommendation. Whole-study results and caveats: All time points showed a repertoire dominated by clones expanded before ART. Repertoires from HIV showed CDR3 length ranges narrower than those of controls.

The count of this clone is one. Its antigen is undetermined. Running of the v3.0 immunoSEQ assay took place at survey level. Generated by immunoSEQ multiplex PCR, the TCRdb table keeps only in-frame clones and is missing some. The table records fewer than 30,000 clones, about 82% of them present only once. The germline gives CDR1 LNHDA, CDR2 SQIVND (reference sequence). Trimming took 6 bases from V and 0 from J; bases not matched to a gene: 6. The CDR3 is made up of 18 amino acids. The starting material was unsorted PBMCs, obtained 3 years after starting antiretroviral therapy. The chain carries TRBV19 and TRBJ2-2; 14 nucleotides align to TRBD2. The clonotype was recovered from a man aged 35 to 55 with HIV. CDR3 region: CASSMGTSGSANTGELFF. The CDR3 nucleotides are TGTGCCAGTAGCATGGGGACTAGCGGGAGTGCGAACACCGGGGAGCTGTTTTTT.